This record covers a single T cell receptor beta chain. The antigen is unknown. The CDR3 has 16 residues. CDR1 and CDR2 (germline): MGHRA, YSYEKL. The J segment lost 7 bases and the V segment lost 1 base, leaving 11 bases of the junction unmatched. The data derive from a study of STAT5B mutations in CD4+ large granular lymphocyte leukemia. Notes on the study in general: Approximately 25% of private leukemic clonotypes occurred rarely in other patients' non-leukemic repertoires. Compared with healthy controls (2/35), patient top clones favored TRBV06 (8/27).

Sequencing was at survey level. Using immunoSEQ multiplex PCR, the repertoire was profiled, and TCRdb retains in-frame clones only, with some absent. The sample includes 25,000 to 35,000 clones, about 70% of them seen just once. Controls came from buffy coats of healthy blood donors. The TCR comes from a human donor in good health. The chain combines TRBV4-1 with TRBJ2-7; 9 bases match TRBD1. The sample taken for sequencing was CD4+ T cells from blood buffy coats. CDR3 in amino acids: CASSQGRRTGADEQYF. The CDR3 nucleotides are TGCGCCAGCAGCCAAGGGCGCAGGACAGGGGCGGATGAGCAGTACTTC.